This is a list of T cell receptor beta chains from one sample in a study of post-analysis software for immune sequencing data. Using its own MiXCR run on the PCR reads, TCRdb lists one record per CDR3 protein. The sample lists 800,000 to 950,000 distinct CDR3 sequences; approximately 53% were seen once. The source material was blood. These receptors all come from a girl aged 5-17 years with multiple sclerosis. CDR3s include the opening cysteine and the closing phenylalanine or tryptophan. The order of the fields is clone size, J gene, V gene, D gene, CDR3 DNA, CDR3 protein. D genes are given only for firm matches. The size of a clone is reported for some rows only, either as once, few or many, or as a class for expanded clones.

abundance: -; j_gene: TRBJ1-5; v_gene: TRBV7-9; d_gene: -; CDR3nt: TGTGCCAGCAGCTTAGCGGGCAGATTCAATCAGCCCCAGCATTTT; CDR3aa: CASSLAGRFNQPQHF
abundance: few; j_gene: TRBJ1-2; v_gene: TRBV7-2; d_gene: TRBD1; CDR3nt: TGTGCCAGCAGCTTAGACTCCAGGACAGGGGGCTACTATGGCTACACCTTC; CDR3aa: CASSLDSRTGGYYGYTF
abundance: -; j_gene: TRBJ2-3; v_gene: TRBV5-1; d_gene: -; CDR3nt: TGCGCCAGCAGCTTGGCCGGGAGACTGAGCACAGATACGCAGTATTTT; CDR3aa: CASSLAGRLSTDTQYF
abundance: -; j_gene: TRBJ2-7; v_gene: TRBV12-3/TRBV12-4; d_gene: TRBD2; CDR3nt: TGTGCCAGCAGGTCGGGACTAGCGGACGAGCAGTACTTC; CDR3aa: CASRSGLADEQYF
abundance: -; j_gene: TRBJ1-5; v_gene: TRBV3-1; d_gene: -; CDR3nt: TGTGCCAGCAGCCAGGAGGACAAACGGCTTTTGCCCCAGCATTTT; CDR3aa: CASSQEDKRLLPQHF
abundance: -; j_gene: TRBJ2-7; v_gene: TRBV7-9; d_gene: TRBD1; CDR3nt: TGTGCCAGCAGCGTGGGACAGGGGAATATCTACGAGCAGTACTTC; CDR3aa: CASSVGQGNIYEQYF
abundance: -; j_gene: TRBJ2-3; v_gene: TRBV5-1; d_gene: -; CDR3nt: TGCGCCAGCAGCTTGAGAGGAGACAACACAGATACGCAGTATTTT; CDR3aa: CASSLRGDNTDTQYF
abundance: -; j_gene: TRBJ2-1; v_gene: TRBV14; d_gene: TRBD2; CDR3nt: TGTGCCAGCAGCCAAGATCCGGCTAGCGGTTCCGCGTTCTTC; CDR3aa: CASSQDPASGSAFF
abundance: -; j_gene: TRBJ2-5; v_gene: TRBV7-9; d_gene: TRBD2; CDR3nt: TGTGCCAGCAGCTCCTCGACTAGCGGGAGGGTAGAGACCCAGTACTTC; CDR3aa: CASSSSTSGRVETQYF
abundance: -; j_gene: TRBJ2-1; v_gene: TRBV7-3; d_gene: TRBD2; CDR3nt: TGTGCCAGCAGCCCCGGGACTAGCGGTCCAGCTGAGCAGTTCTTC; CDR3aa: CASSPGTSGPAEQFF
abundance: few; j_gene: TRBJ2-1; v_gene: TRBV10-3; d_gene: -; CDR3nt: TGTGCCATCAGCCCGGCCGGTAATGAGCAGTTCTTC; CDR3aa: CAISPAGNEQFF
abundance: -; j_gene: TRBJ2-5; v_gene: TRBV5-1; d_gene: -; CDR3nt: TGCGCCAGCAGCTTTGACTACCTCCCGAAAGAGACCCAGTACTTC; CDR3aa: CASSFDYLPKETQYF
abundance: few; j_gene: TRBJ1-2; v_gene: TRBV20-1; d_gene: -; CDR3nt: TGCAGTGCTAGAGCCCAGGCCTATGGCTACACCTTC; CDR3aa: CSARAQAYGYTF